This TCR beta chain is from a study of blood T cell repertoires in COVID-19. Study-wide context: Researchers got acute and convalescent COVID-19 samples from the United States, Italy and Spain. The cDNA or gDNA used as material had been derived from T cells, B-cell-depleted T cells, or PBMCs.

The CDR3 covers 14 residues. In germline, CDR1 is LNHDA, CDR2 SQIVND (reference sequence). Trimming left V 5 bases short and J 8 bases short, with 18 bases between. This clone has just one count. How the authors handled the data: Estimated nucleated cell counts came from reference gene primer amplification. Sequencing was performed with immunoSEQ multiplex PCR; in TCRdb, only in-frame clones are kept and a portion is missing. The V and J calls and clone size were taken over from that table, and D and trimming were inferred from the DNA. The repertoire includes some 270,000 clones, under 90% of them detected once, and 2% to 2.5% sits in the top ten.

This clonotype originated in a man aged 50-59 years with acute or convalescent COVID-19. The sequenced material came from peripheral blood. This chain joins TRBV19 and TRBJ1-2; no clear D. This chain's CDR3 is CASSPQVGFGGYTF. The CDR3 DNA is TGTGCCAGTAGTCCCCAGGTCGGCTTTGGGGGCTACACCTTC.